This T cell receptor (beta chain) emerged from a study of radiotherapy plus CTLA-4 blockade in lung cancer. Germline loops: CDR1 LNHDA, CDR2 SQIVND (reference sequence). The CDR3 sequence is 16 residues long. Unmatched junction bases numbered 7, after V lost 6 bases and J lost 6 bases. With respect to this clone: Its antigen is unknown.

Study findings and constraints: Early blood T cell clone dynamics reportedly forecast response best, with interferon-beta. Tumor-derived TCR clones expanded in blood after radiotherapy plus ipilimumab.

Assay: immunoSEQ multiplex PCR; the TCRdb copy retains only in-frame clones and omits some. The table has roughly 59,000 clones, approximately 70% seen once. Ipilimumab CTLA-4 blockade and focal radiation were given to patients with chemo-refractory metastatic non-small-cell lung cancer. V gene TRBV19 combines with J gene TRBJ2-3, with TRBD2 matching 15 bases. The source of this sequence is a human donor with non-small cell lung cancer whose response to radiotherapy plus ipilimumab could not be evaluated. The input for sequencing was peripheral blood, taken from a patient treated with radiotherapy plus ipilimumab. This chain's CDR3 is CASRRAGTSGRDTQYF. The CDR3 DNA follows: TGTGCCAGTAGAAGAGCCGGGACTAGCGGGAGGGATACGCAGTATTTT.